Listed below are T cell receptor beta chains from one sample, sequenced in a study of shared T cell receptors in the human thymus. TCRdb keeps only in-frame clones here, not all; method: immunoSEQ multiplex PCR. The profile covers 500,000 to 750,000 clones, with roughly 90% appearing a single time and 0.0095% to 0.013% taken by the ten largest. This sample was also put to use in a study of human thymus T cells.

The sample consisted of thymocytes. These receptors came from a boy in the first two years of life with a congenital heart defect. Each CDR3 is given with its conserved first and last residue. A D gene is named only where the DNA matches it firmly. The listing skips clone size in some rows; elsewhere it reads once, few, many or a size class.

d_gene | len | abundance | j_gene | v_gene | CDR3aa | CDR3nt
- | 16 | - | TRBJ1-4 | TRBV27 | CASKAGDRGSEEKLFF | TGTGCCAGCAAGGCGGGAGATAGGGGGTCGGAAGAAAAACTGTTTTTT
- | 15 | - | TRBJ2-3 | TRBV29-1 | CSVLYGGGKTDTQYF | TGCAGCGTCCTCTACGGAGGGGGCAAGACAGATACGCAGTATTTT
TRBD1 | 17 | - | TRBJ1-4 | TRBV9 | CASSSATQGAFNGKLFF | TGTGCCAGCAGCTCAGCTACCCAGGGGGCGTTCAATGGGAAACTGTTTTTT
- | 14 | - | TRBJ2-5 | TRBV7-2 | CASTRRGAQETQYF | TGTGCCAGCACCCGCAGGGGCGCCCAAGAGACCCAGTACTTC
TRBD1 | 16 | - | TRBJ1-2 | TRBV9 | CASSVVEGTGNYGYTF | TGTGCCAGCAGCGTAGTAGAGGGGACAGGGAACTATGGCTACACCTTC
- | 13 | - | TRBJ2-5 | TRBV28 | CASSPGIDDEQYF | TGTGCCAGCAGTCCAGGGATAGACGATGAGCAGTACTTC
- | 15 | - | TRBJ2-7 | TRBV4-3 | CASSVADEGSYEQYF | TGCGCCAGCAGCGTAGCGGATGAGGGTTCCTACGAGCAGTACTTC
TRBD1 | 13 | - | TRBJ2-7 | TRBV28 | CATTGDPSYEQYF | TGTGCCACCACAGGGGACCCCTCCTACGAGCAGTACTTC
- | 15 | - | TRBJ2-3 | TRBV9 | CASSVGVTGADTQYF | TGTGCCAGCAGCGTAGGCGTGACTGGCGCAGATACGCAGTATTTT
TRBD1 | 15 | - | TRBJ1-5 | TRBV25-1 | CASSEGDRENQPQHF | TGTGCCAGCAGTGAGGGGGACAGGGAAAATCAGCCCCAGCATTTT
- | 12 | - | TRBJ2-7 | TRBV27 | CASSLDSYEQYF | TGTGCCAGCAGCCTGGACAGCTACGAGCAGTACTTC
TRBD2 | 15 | - | TRBJ2-1 | TRBV5-5 | CASSLGLAGYNEQFF | TGTGCCAGCAGCTTGGGGCTAGCGGGTTACAATGAGCAGTTCTTC
TRBD1 | 15 | once | TRBJ2-3 | TRBV5-8 | CASSPRDRGRNTQYF | TGTGCCAGCAGCCCCCGGGACAGGGGACGGAATACGCAGTATTTT
- | 14 | - | TRBJ2-1 | TRBV30 | CAWSAQGLGGEQFF | TGTGCCTGGAGTGCACAGGGGTTGGGGGGTGAGCAGTTCTTC
- | 14 | - | TRBJ2-7 | TRBV21-1 | CASSKVGSGYEQYF | TGTGCCAGCAGCAAAGTGGGCAGTGGCTACGAGCAGTACTTC
- | 13 | - | TRBJ2-7 | TRBV6-1 | CASRAGHDYEQYF | TGTGCCAGCAGAGCGGGACACGACTACGAGCAGTACTTC
TRBD2 | 14 | - | TRBJ2-5 | TRBV5-1 | CASSTAGGQETQYF | TGCGCCAGCAGCACAGCGGGAGGACAAGAGACCCAGTACTTC
TRBD2 | 15 | - | TRBJ2-7 | TRBV5-5 | CASRISGGYAYEQYF | TGTGCCAGCAGAATCTCCGGGGGGTACGCCTACGAGCAGTACTTC
- | 18 | - | TRBJ2-1 | TRBV15 | CATSRDAPGSGYRNEQFF | TGTGCCACCAGCAGAGATGCCCCGGGGTCCGGCTATAGGAATGAGCAGTTCTTC
TRBD2 | 19 | - | TRBJ2-2 | TRBV9 | CASSPRASGRELNTGELFF | TGTGCCAGCAGCCCTCGCGCTAGCGGGAGGGAACTGAACACCGGGGAGCTGTTTTTT
- | 15 | - | TRBJ1-6 | TRBV15 | CATSRPQGPNSPLHF | TGTGCCACCAGCAGGCCCCAGGGTCCCAATTCACCCCTCCACTTT
- | 16 | - | TRBJ2-2 | TRBV30 | CAWRSPGGSNTGELFF | TGTGCCTGGAGGTCACCCGGAGGGTCTAACACCGGGGAGCTGTTTTTT
TRBD1 | 15 | - | TRBJ1-1 | TRBV7-8 | CASSHQDRGFTEAFF | TGTGCCAGCAGCCACCAAGACAGGGGGTTTACTGAAGCTTTCTTT
TRBD2 | 17 | - | TRBJ2-3 | TRBV5-4 | CASSLGRSGSPTDTQYF | TGTGCCAGCAGCTTGGGGCGTAGCGGGAGCCCCACAGATACGCAGTATTTT
- | 12 | once | TRBJ2-1 | TRBV6-1 | CASSEVSYEQFF | TGTGCCAGCAGTGAAGTCAGTTATGAGCAGTTCTTC
TRBD2 | 16 | - | TRBJ2-5 | TRBV19 | CASSPNLAGAEETQYF | TGTGCCAGTAGCCCCAACCTAGCGGGAGCTGAAGAGACCCAGTACTTC
- | 17 | - | TRBJ2-7 | TRBV7-9 | CASSLGFERVKVYEQYF | TGTGCCAGCAGCTTAGGGTTCGAGCGGGTAAAAGTCTACGAGCAGTACTTC
TRBD2 | 12 | - | TRBJ2-7 | TRBV28 | CAGGTSSYEQYF | TGTGCGGGAGGGACCAGCTCCTACGAGCAGTACTTC
- | 14 | - | TRBJ2-5 | TRBV7-9 | CASSSPDTKETQYF | TGTGCCAGCAGCTCCCCTGACACCAAAGAGACCCAGTACTTC
TRBD2 | 15 | - | TRBJ2-7 | TRBV11-3 | CASSSNLAGGDEQYF | TGTGCCAGCAGCTCCAACTTAGCGGGAGGAGACGAGCAGTACTTC
- | 18 | - | TRBJ2-7 | TRBV4-1 | CASSPQGQGGLGSYEQYF | TGCGCCAGCAGCCCCCAGGGCCAGGGGGGATTAGGGTCCTACGAGCAGTACTTC
- | 16 | - | TRBJ2-7 | TRBV14 | CASSHLPLGAPYEQYF | TGTGCCAGCAGCCATCTTCCCCTGGGGGCCCCCTACGAGCAGTACTTC
TRBD1 | 15 | - | TRBJ2-7 | TRBV7-8 | CASSSRTGNPYEQYF | TGTGCCAGCAGCTCCCGGACAGGTAATCCCTACGAGCAGTACTTC
TRBD1 | 14 | - | TRBJ1-2 | TRBV28 | CASSNGQANYGYTF | TGTGCCAGCAGTAACGGACAGGCTAACTATGGCTACACCTTC
TRBD1 | 17 | once | TRBJ2-7 | TRBV4-3 | CASSQDRGGQGAYEQYF | TGCGCCAGCAGCCAAGATCGGGGAGGACAGGGGGCCTACGAGCAGTACTTC
- | 16 | - | TRBJ2-7 | TRBV1 | CTSSRRLLNYSYEQYF | TGCACCAGCAGCCGACGACTCCTTAACTACTCCTACGAGCAGTACTTC
TRBD2 | 16 | - | TRBJ2-1 | TRBV7-8 | CASSLAGGTRIDEQFF | TGTGCCAGCAGCTTAGCGGGCGGGACTAGGATTGATGAGCAGTTCTTC
TRBD1 | 15 | - | TRBJ1-1 | TRBV4-3 | CASSHYNHPQGVAFF | TGCGCCAGCAGCCATTACAACCACCCACAGGGGGTAGCTTTCTTT
TRBD2 | 17 | once | TRBJ2-7 | TRBV19 | CASSIEGVTSGRIEQYF | TGTGCCAGTAGTATAGAGGGGGTGACTAGCGGGAGAATCGAGCAGTACTTC
TRBD1 | 14 | - | TRBJ2-7 | TRBV6-5 | CASSRQGEPYEQYF | TGTGCCAGCAGCAGACAGGGGGAGCCCTACGAGCAGTACTTC
TRBD2 | 15 | - | TRBJ2-7 | TRBV10-3 | CAISELGLAGREQYF | TGTGCCATCAGTGAGTTGGGACTAGCGGGACGGGAGCAGTACTTC
- | 14 | - | TRBJ2-1 | TRBV28 | CASSPISGSNEQFF | TGTGCCAGCAGCCCCATCTCGGGATCCAATGAGCAGTTCTTC
TRBD1 | 16 | - | TRBJ1-3 | TRBV10-3 | CAISDSGTGYGNTIYF | TGTGCCATCAGTGACTCCGGGACAGGATATGGAAACACCATATATTTT
TRBD2 | 13 | - | TRBJ2-1 | TRBV7-9 | CASSGLAGNEQFF | TGTGCCAGCAGCGGACTAGCGGGCAATGAGCAGTTCTTC
TRBD1 | 16 | - | TRBJ2-4 | TRBV5-8 | CASSFRTGLAKNIQYF | TGTGCCAGCAGTTTCAGGACAGGGCTAGCCAAAAACATTCAGTACTTC
TRBD2 | 17 | - | TRBJ2-1 | TRBV5-1 | CASSRGLAGGTYNEQFF | TGCGCCAGCAGCCGGGGACTAGCGGGAGGCACCTACAATGAGCAGTTCTTC
- | 17 | - | TRBJ2-7 | TRBV7-9 | CASSSSWGSRLSYEQYF | TGTGCCAGCAGCTCCAGTTGGGGCAGCCGACTCTCCTACGAGCAGTACTTC
TRBD2 | 16 | once | TRBJ2-3 | TRBV5-4 | CASSLWAGRGTDTQYF | TGTGCCAGCAGCTTGTGGGCGGGGAGGGGTACAGATACGCAGTATTTT
- | 14 | - | TRBJ2-7 | TRBV2 | CASSVGDSLREQYF | TGTGCCAGCAGTGTGGGGGACTCTCTGAGGGAGCAGTACTTC
- | 16 | - | TRBJ1-5 | TRBV11-3 | CASSSPLRVIDQPQHF | TGTGCCAGCAGCTCCCCCCTGAGGGTGATAGATCAGCCCCAGCATTTT
- | 16 | - | TRBJ1-1 | TRBV4-1 | CASSRTPDEGGTEAFF | TGCGCCAGCAGTCGAACTCCCGACGAGGGAGGCACTGAAGCTTTCTTT
- | 14 | - | TRBJ2-7 | TRBV5-6 | CASSRETGSLEQYF | TGTGCCAGCAGCCGTGAGACAGGCTCCCTCGAGCAGTACTTC
TRBD1 | 15 | once | TRBJ2-3 | TRBV19 | CARFVRRGCTDTQYF | TGTGCCAGGTTTGTGCGCAGGGGGTGCACAGATACGCAGTATTTT